The clone carrying this T cell receptor (beta chain) was counted ten times or more. Its target is unknown. The sample comes from a study of T cell repertoires in cytomegalovirus infection. Looking at the study overall: CMV infection and matching HLA type were both indicated by public TCR beta signatures.

In TCRdb, the reads were re-called with MiXCR into one record per CDR3 protein. The sample includes about 770,000 distinct CDR3 sequences, about 28% of them seen just once. This CDR3 spans 14 amino acids. The V segment lost 5 bases and the J segment 4 bases; nucleotides outside the gene matches: 8. CDR1 and CDR2 (germline): SGHTA, FQGNSA. The chain uses TRBV7-2 and TRBJ2-7; 7 nucleotides align to TRBD1. This TCR was recovered from a human donor in good health (CMV status not recorded). Some clones in this sample may be carry-over from other donors' samples. Sequencing was performed on cultured CD8+ T cells from PBMCs, taken from culture after CMV antigen stimulation. CDR3 in amino acids: CASSMIRGQYEQYF. The DNA for the CDR3 is TGTGCCAGCAGCATGATCAGGGGACAGTACGAGCAGTACTTC.